In this sample, the clone carrying this T cell receptor (beta chain) turned up a few times. Its target is not known. TCRdb re-analysed the RT-PCR reads in MiXCR, keeping a single row per CDR3 protein. The repertoire holds about 700,000 distinct CDR3 sequences, 14% seen once, with approximately 7.6% in the top ten. The sample comes from a study of response to subunit inactivated influenza vaccine. Study-wide results and limits: Each seasonal flu vaccination may recruit only limited new T cells, authors suggested.

Trimming removed 6 bases from V and 2 bases from J, with 6 bases in between. This CDR3 region has 12 residues. This chain links TRBV12-3 or TRBV12-4 with TRBJ2-3; D is unresolved. Sequenced here: PBMCs from blood, sampled around 14 days before vaccination. This clonotype was obtained from a man between 50 and 59 years old who received an inactivated influenza vaccine. The CDR3 coding sequence is TGTGCCAGCAGCGGTACCACAGATACGCAGTATTTT. Its translation: CASSGTTDTQYF.